One and the same sample provided the 6 T cell receptor beta chains below, sequenced in a study of shared clonotypes between healthy human individuals. Repertoires were generated with immunoSEQ multiplex PCR, while TCRdb's copy carries only in-frame clones and drops some. The data show about 1 million clones, around 74% seen once. Sequencing used memory CD4+ T cells sorted from blood. Subset described: CD45RA-negative fraction. These TCRs come from a man aged 18 to 29 in good health.

Only a few counts were recorded for this clone. The V call is TRBV2, the J call TRBJ2-1; a weak D match, TRBD2 (7 bases). There are 13 residues in the CDR3. Germline V gene sequence: CDR1 SNHLY, CDR2 FYNNEI. V lost 5 bases, J lost 5 bases, and 10 bases lay in between. The CDR3 coding sequence is TGTGCCAGCAGTCTCGGGGGGCACAATGAGCAGTTCTTC. It translates to CASSLGGHNEQFF.

This chain uses TRBV5-1 with TRBJ1-6, with D unclear. The CDR3 extends over 14 amino acids. Deletions cut 0 bases from V and 7 bases from J, with 8 bases between. Per the germline V gene, CDR1 is SGHRS and CDR2 is YFSETQ. CDR3 DNA sequence: TGCGCCAGCAGCTTGGGTAGGGCGAATTCACCCCTCCACTTT. Its translation is CASSLGRANSPLHF. The variable domain in full, with the rest retrieved from reference TRBV5-1 and TRBJ1-6, is KAGVTQTPRYLIKTRGQQVTLSCSPISGHRSVSWYQQTPGQGLQFLFEYFSETQRNKGNFPGRFSGRQFSNSRSEMNVSTLELGDSALYLCASSLGRANSPLHFGNGTRLTVT.

The V call is TRBV30, the J call TRBJ1-2; unclear D gene. Germline V lookup: CDR1 GTSNPN, CDR2 SVGIG (reference sequence). The CDR3 contains 13 residues. The V end was cut by 1 base, the J end by 4 bases, with 10 bases between. CDR3 protein: CAWSDMGTYGYTF. The CDR3 nucleotides read TGTGCCTGGAGTGATATGGGAACCTATGGCTACACCTTC. Using reference TRBV30 and TRBJ1-2 for the parts outside the CDR3, the full variable domain is SQTIHQWPATLVQPVGSPLSLECTVEGTSNPNLYWYRQAAGRGLQLLFYSVGIGQISSEVPQNLSASRPQDRQFILSSKKLLLSDSGFYLCAWSDMGTYGYTFGSGTRLTVV.

The chain is built from TRBV5-1 and TRBJ2-5, with 9 nucleotides matching TRBD1. Trimming removed 5 bases from V and 1 base from J; junction bases left unmatched: 3. Germline V lookup: CDR1 SGHRS, CDR2 YFSETQ. The CDR3 extends over 14 amino acids. The CDR3: CASRLTGGQETQYF. Written as DNA, the CDR3 is TGCGCCAGCAGATTGACAGGGGGCCAAGAGACCCAGTACTTC.

The chain recombines TRBV4-1 with TRBJ1-5, with a weak D call TRBD1 (5 bases). CDR1 and CDR2 (germline): MGHRA, YSYEKL. Trimming took 2 bases from V and 7 from J, leaving 15 bases between them. The CDR3 covers 15 residues. CDR3 bases: TGCGCCAGCAGCCAAATCCCAGGGTTAAGGCAGCCCCAGCATTTT. This sequence encodes CASSQIPGLRQPQHF.

Written as DNA, the CDR3 is TGTGCCAGCAGAATCCAGGAGATTAATGAAAAACTGTTTTTT. Translation gives CASRIQEINEKLFF. The gene calls are TRBV6-1 and TRBJ1-4; D is unresolved. Germline V gene sequence: CDR1 MNHNS, CDR2 SASEGT. CDR3 size: 14 residues. The ends were cut back, 6 bases at V and 4 bases at J, with 12 bases in the middle.